A single sample is the source of the 17 T cell receptor beta chains below, sequenced in a study of OX40 agonist ivuxolimab in advanced cancers. The table came from immunoSEQ multiplex PCR; TCRdb's copy has only in-frame clones and leaves some out. The sample has tens of thousands of clones, approximately 84% seen once. The sequences come from CD4+ or CD8+ T cells sorted from blood, collected in a trial of the OX40 agonist ivuxolimab. The receptor set was obtained from an adult with an advanced solid tumor such as melanoma, head and neck, liver or kidney cancer.

This clone was seen just once. The chain combines TRBV19 with TRBJ1-1, with TRBD1 matching over 8 bases. Germline V CDR1 and CDR2: LNHDA, SQIVND (reference sequence). This CDR3 spans 14 amino acids. Losses at the gene ends were 5 bases for V and 1 base for J; bases not matched to a gene: 3. DNA for the CDR3: TGTGCCAGTAGTTCCGGGACAGGGAACACTGAAGCTTTCTTT. It specifies CASSSGTGNTEAFF.

V and J are TRBV27 and TRBJ1-5; D is unclear. Germline assignment: CDR1 MNHEY and CDR2 SMNVEV (reference sequence). The CDR3 is 14 amino acids. Trimming cost V 5 bases and J 3 bases, with 11 bases left between them. The DNA for the CDR3 is TGTGCCAGCAGTATGGGTTCCCACAATCAGCCCCAGCATTTT. Translation: CASSMGSHNQPQHF.

The chain couples TRBV6-5 to TRBJ1-3, with a weak D call TRBD1 (6 bases). The germline V gene encodes CDR1 MNHEY and CDR2 SVGAGI. V dropped 8 bases and J dropped 4 bases, with 9 bases sitting between them. The CDR3 contains 12 residues. Written as DNA, the CDR3 is TGTGCCAGCCAGGGGACCGGAAACACCATATATTTT. Protein: CASQGTGNTIYF.

The chain combines TRBV5-4 with TRBJ1-6, with D uncertain. V was trimmed by 1 base and J by 0 bases, leaving 8 bases between them. The CDR3 sequence is 16 residues long. The germline CDR1 and CDR2 sequences are SGHNT and YYREEE (reference sequence). The CDR3 sequence: CASSLWRVSYNSPLHF. The CDR3 nucleotides read TGTGCCAGCAGCTTGTGGAGGGTCTCCTATAATTCACCCCTCCACTTT. The full variable domain, completed using reference TRBV5-4 and TRBJ1-6, is ETGVTQSPTHLIKTRGQQVTLRCSSQSGHNTVSWYQQALGQGPQFIFQYYREEENGRGNFPPRFSGLQFPNYSSELNVNALELDDSALYLCASSLWRVSYNSPLHFGNGTRLTVT.

The V and J genes are TRBV19 and TRBJ2-1; D may be TRBD1 (6 bases). The germline gives CDR1 LNHDA, CDR2 SQIVND (reference sequence). Trimming took off 4 bases at V and 7 bases at J, with 8 bases between the two ends. The CDR3 has 12 residues. DNA of the CDR3: TGTGCCAGTAGTAAGGGGGTGAATGAGCAGTTCTTC. Translating it yields CASSKGVNEQFF.

This chain connects TRBV7-2 to TRBJ1-1; no clear D gene. The CDR3 consists of 13 residues. The germline CDR1 and CDR2 sequences are SGHTA and FQGNSA. With 1 base removed from V and 7 bases from J, the gap between germline ends came to 10 bases. As DNA, the CDR3 is TGTGCCAGCAGCTTAGGTAGGGTTGTTGAAGCTTTCTTT. Its translation: CASSLGRVVEAFF.

This sequence joins TRBV27 and TRBJ2-7; maybe TRBD1 (5 bases). The ends were cut back, 2 bases at V and 3 bases at J, with 11 bases in the middle. The CDR3 sequence is 14 residues long. Looked up from germline, CDR1 is MNHEY and CDR2 is SMNVEV (reference sequence). Here the CDR3 DNA reads TGTGCCAGCAGTTTAACGCAGGGATTCTACGAGCAGTACTTC. Protein sequence: CASSLTQGFYEQYF.

The rearrangement uses TRBV5-6 and TRBJ2-3; 7 positions agree with TRBD2. CDR3 length: 14 residues. The junction had 6 bases not matched to a gene; V was cut back by 4 bases and J by 4 bases. Germline-derived CDR1 and CDR2 are SGHDT and YYEEEE. Written as DNA, the CDR3 is TGTGCCAGCAGCGACGGACTAGGGCCAGATACGCAGTATTTT. Translating gives CASSDGLGPDTQYF.

This clone occurred once. The chain carries TRBV7-8 and TRBJ1-5; 7 nucleotides align to TRBD1. The trim removed 4 bases at V and 2 bases at J, leaving 5 bases unmatched. The CDR3 has 15 residues. CDR1 and CDR2 from the germline V gene are SGHVS and FQNEAQ. This chain's CDR3 is CASSSTGFGNQPQHF. As DNA, the CDR3 is TGTGCCAGCAGCTCGACAGGGTTTGGCAATCAGCCCCAGCATTTT.

This clone was detected only a few times. The rearrangement joins TRBV10-3 to TRBJ2-5, with D possibly TRBD2 on 6 matching bases. Germline V lookup: CDR1 ENHRY, CDR2 SYGVKD. V was shortened by 10 bases and J by 5 bases, with 20 bases between the two germline ends. The CDR3 loop spans 14 amino acids. The CDR3 DNA follows: TGTGCCAGAGGGGACTCGAGGGGTTGTGAGACCCAGTACTTC. This codes for CARGDSRGCETQYF.

The V call is TRBV9, the J call TRBJ2-1, with 7 bases identical to TRBD2. The V and J ends lost 3 bases and 3 bases, in that order; junction bases with no gene match: 6. The CDR3 length is 15 residues. CDR1 is SGDLS and CDR2 is YYNGEE in the germline V gene. The CDR3 bases are TGTGCCAGCAGCGCAGGAGCGGGATACTACAATGAGCAGTTCTTC. This codes for CASSAGAGYYNEQFF. The full variable domain, rest sourced from reference TRBV9 and TRBJ2-1, is DSGVTQTPKHLITATGQRVTLRCSPRSGDLSVYWYQQSLDQGLQFLIQYYNGEERAKGNILERFSAQQFPDLHSELNLSSLELGDSALYFCASSAGAGYYNEQFFGPGTRLTVL.

This chain connects TRBV9 to TRBJ2-3, with D uncertain. The germline V gene encodes CDR1 SGDLS and CDR2 YYNGEE. This CDR3 is built from 15 residues. V gave up 4 bases and J gave up 1 base, with 13 bases separating them. The CDR3 sequence: CASSPWAERTDTQYF. The DNA for the CDR3 is TGTGCCAGCAGCCCTTGGGCGGAGCGCACAGATACGCAGTATTTT. Drawing the rest from reference TRBV9 and TRBJ2-3, the complete variable domain is DSGVTQTPKHLITATGQRVTLRCSPRSGDLSVYWYQQSLDQGLQFLIQYYNGEERAKGNILERFSAQQFPDLHSELNLSSLELGDSALYFCASSPWAERTDTQYFGPGTRLTVL.

As to this clone: A read error may produce the germline difference seen at one junction end. The genes are TRBV7-7 and TRBJ1-3; D gene ambiguous. The CDR3 totals 13 residues. CDR1 SSHAT and CDR2 FNYEAQ come from the germline V gene (reference sequence). DNA for the CDR3: TGTGCTAGCAGCCCCCCCTCTGGAAACACCATATATTTT. The encoded protein is CASSPPSGNTIYF.

The chain uses TRBV9 and TRBJ2-1; 8 bases are a match to TRBD2. Germline V gives CDR1 SGDLS, CDR2 YYNGEE. The CDR3 has 18 residues. V was pared by 4 bases and J by 7 bases, with 19 bases of the junction left unmatched. The CDR3 DNA is TGTGCCAGCAGCCCCCGGGCTACGGCGGGGGGAGCCTTTAATGAGCAGTTCTTC. Translated, it gives CASSPRATAGGAFNEQFF. Looking up the rest from reference TRBV9 and TRBJ2-1 gives the full variable domain: DSGVTQTPKHLITATGQRVTLRCSPRSGDLSVYWYQQSLDQGLQFLIQYYNGEERAKGNILERFSAQQFPDLHSELNLSSLELGDSALYFCASSPRATAGGAFNEQFFGPGTRLTVL.

The chain employs TRBV29-1 and TRBJ2-3, with TRBD2 matching 11 bases. The CDR3 covers 14 residues. V dropped 5 bases and J dropped 5; count of bases not matched to a gene: 6. Germline loops: CDR1 SQVTM, CDR2 ANQGSEA. In DNA form, the CDR3 reads TGCAGCGTTCCACTAGCGGGAGTAAAAGATACGCAGTATTTT. This sequence encodes CSVPLAGVKDTQYF.

This clone was detected only once. The chain uses TRBV7-6 and TRBJ2-7, with 8 bases lining up with TRBD2. This CDR3 has 15 amino acids. Germline-derived CDR1 and CDR2 are SGHVS and FNYEAQ. J lost 2 bases, V lost 5 bases, and 8 bases had no gene match. The CDR3 sequence is CASSPAAGRAYEQYF. The CDR3 DNA sequence: TGTGCCAGCAGCCCCGCGGCCGGGAGGGCCTACGAGCAGTACTTC.

The chain recombines TRBV2 with TRBJ1-5; D not resolved. The ends were cut back, 5 bases at V and 6 bases at J, with 11 bases in the middle. The germline CDR1 and CDR2 sequences are SNHLY and FYNNEI. CDR3 length: 13 residues. This CDR3 reads CASSLPPAQPQHF. The CDR3 DNA is TGTGCCAGCAGTCTCCCCCCGGCTCAGCCCCAGCATTTT.